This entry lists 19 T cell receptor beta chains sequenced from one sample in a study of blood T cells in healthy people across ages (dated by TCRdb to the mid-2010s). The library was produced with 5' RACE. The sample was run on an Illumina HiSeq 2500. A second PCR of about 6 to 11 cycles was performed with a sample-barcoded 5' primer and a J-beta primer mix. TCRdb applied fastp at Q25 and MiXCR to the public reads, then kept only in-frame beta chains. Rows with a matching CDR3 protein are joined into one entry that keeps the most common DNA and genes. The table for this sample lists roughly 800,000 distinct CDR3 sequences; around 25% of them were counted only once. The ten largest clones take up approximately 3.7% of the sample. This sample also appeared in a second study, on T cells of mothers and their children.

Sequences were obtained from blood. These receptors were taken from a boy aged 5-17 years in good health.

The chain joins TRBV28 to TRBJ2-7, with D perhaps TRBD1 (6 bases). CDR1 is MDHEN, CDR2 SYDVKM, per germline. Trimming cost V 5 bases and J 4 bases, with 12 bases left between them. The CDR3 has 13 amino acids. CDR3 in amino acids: CASSGKGGYEQYF. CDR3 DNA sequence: TGTGCCAGCAGTGGTAAAGGGGGATACGAGCAGTACTTC.

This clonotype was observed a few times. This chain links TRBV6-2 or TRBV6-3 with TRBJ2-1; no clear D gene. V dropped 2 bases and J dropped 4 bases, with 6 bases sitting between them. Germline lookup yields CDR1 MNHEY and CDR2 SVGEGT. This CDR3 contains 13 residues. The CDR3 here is CASSYIGYNEQFF. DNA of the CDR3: TGTGCCAGCAGTTACATTGGGTACAATGAGCAGTTCTTC.

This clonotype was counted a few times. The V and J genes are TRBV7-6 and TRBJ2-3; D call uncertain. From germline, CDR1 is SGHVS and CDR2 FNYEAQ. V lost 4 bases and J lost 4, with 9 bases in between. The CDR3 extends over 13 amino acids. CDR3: CASSSSRADTQYF. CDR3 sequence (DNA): TGTGCCAGCAGCTCCTCCCGGGCAGATACGCAGTATTTT.

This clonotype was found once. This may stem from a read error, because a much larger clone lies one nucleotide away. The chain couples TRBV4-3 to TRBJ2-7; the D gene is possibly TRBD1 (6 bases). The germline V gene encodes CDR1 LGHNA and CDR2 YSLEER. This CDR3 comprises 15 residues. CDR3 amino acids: CASTQDTGYHYEQYF. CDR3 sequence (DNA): TGCGCCAGCACCCAAGACACAGGGTATCACTACGAGCAGTACTTC.

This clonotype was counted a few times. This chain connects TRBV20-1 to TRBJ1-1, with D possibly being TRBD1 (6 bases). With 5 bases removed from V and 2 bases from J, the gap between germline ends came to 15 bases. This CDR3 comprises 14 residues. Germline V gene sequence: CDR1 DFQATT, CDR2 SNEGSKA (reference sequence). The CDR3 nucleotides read TGCAGTGCTGAACCCGGACAGCTAAACACTGAAGCTTTCTTT. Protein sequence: CSAEPGQLNTEAFF.

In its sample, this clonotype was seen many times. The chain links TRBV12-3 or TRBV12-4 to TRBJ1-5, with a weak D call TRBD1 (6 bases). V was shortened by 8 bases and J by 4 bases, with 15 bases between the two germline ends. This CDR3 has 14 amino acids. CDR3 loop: CASGGQAWNQPQHF. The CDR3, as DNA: TGTGCCAGCGGGGGGCAGGCATGGAATCAGCCCCAGCATTTT.

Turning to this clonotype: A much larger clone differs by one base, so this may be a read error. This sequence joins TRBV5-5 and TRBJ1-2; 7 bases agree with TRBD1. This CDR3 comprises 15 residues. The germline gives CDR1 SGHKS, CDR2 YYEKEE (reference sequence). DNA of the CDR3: TGTGCCAGCAGCTTGCGACAGGGAGGGAACTATCGCTACACCTTC. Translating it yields CASSLRQGGNYRYTF.

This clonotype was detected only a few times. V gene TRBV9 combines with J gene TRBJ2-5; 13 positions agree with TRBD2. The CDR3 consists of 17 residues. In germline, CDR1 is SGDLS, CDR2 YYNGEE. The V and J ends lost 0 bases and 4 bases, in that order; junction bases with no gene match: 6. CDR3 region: CASSVGTSGGFVETQYF. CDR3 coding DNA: TGTGCCAGCAGCGTAGGGACTAGCGGGGGTTTTGTAGAGACCCAGTACTTC. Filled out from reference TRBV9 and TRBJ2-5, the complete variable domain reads DSGVTQTPKHLITATGQRVTLRCSPRSGDLSVYWYQQSLDQGLQFLIQYYNGEERAKGNILERFSAQQFPDLHSELNLSSLELGDSALYFCASSVGTSGGFVETQYFGPGTRLLVL.

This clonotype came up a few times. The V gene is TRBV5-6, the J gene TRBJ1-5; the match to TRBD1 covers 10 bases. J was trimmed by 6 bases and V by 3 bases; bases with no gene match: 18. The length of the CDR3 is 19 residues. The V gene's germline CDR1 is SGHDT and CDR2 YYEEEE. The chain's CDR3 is CASSSTEQTTGGVGQPQHF. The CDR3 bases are TGTGCCAGCAGCTCGACCGAACAGACGACAGGGGGCGTAGGTCAGCCCCAGCATTTT.

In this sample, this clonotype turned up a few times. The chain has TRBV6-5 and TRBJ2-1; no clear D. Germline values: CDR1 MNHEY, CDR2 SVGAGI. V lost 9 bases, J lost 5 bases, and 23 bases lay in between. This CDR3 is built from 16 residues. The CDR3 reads CASSTSLGVTNNEQFF. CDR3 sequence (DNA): TGTGCCAGTAGTACCAGTCTAGGTGTTACGAACAATGAGCAGTTCTTC.

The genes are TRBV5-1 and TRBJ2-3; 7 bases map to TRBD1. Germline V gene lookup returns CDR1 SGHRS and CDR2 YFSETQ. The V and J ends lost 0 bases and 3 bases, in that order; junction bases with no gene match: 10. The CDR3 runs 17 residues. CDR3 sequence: CASSLAGQGVLTDTQYF. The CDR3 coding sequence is TGCGCCAGCAGCTTGGCTGGGCAGGGGGTTTTGACAGATACGCAGTATTTT.

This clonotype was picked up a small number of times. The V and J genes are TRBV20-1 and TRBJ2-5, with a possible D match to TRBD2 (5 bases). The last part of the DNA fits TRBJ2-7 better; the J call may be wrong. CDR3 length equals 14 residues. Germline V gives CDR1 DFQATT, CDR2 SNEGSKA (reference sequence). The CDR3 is CSANPGILSYEQYF. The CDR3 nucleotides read TGCAGTGCTAACCCCGGGATTCTCTCCTACGAGCAGTACTTC.

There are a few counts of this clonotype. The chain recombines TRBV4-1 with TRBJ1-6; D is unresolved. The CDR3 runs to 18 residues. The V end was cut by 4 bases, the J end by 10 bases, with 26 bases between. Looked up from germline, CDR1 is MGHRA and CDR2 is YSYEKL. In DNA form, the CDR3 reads TGCGCCAGCAGCCTCTTTCCTGGCGGGTACATTTTCCCGTCACCCCTCCACTTT. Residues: CASSLFPGGYIFPSPLHF.

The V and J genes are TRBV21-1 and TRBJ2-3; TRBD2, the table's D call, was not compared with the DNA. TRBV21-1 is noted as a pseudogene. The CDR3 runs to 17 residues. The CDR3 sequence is CASSKERELAGVDTQYF. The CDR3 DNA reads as TGTGCCAGCAGCAAAGAAAGGGAACTAGCGGGAGTGGATACGCAGTATTTT.

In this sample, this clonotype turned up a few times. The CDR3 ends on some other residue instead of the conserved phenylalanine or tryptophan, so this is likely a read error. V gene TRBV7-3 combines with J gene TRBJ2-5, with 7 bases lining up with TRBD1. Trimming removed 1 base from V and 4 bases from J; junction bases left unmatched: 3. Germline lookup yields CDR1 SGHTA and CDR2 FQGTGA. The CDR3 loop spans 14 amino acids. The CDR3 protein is CASSLNRGGETQYL. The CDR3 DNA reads TGTGCCAGCAGCTTAAACAGGGGTGGAGAGACCCAGTACCTC.

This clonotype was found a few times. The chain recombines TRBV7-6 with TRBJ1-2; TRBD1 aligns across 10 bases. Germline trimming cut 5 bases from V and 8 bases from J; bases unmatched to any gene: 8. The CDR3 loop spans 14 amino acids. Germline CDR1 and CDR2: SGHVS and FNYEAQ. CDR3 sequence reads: CASSPGTGAEGYTF. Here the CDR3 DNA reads TGTGCCAGCAGCCCAGGGACAGGGGCGGAGGGCTACACCTTC.

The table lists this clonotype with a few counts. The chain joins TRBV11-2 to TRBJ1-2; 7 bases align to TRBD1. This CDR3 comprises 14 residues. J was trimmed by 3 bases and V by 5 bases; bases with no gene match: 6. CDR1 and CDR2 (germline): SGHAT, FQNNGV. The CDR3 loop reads CASSPGQIDYGYTF. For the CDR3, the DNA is TGTGCCAGCAGCCCGGGACAGATTGACTATGGCTACACCTTC.

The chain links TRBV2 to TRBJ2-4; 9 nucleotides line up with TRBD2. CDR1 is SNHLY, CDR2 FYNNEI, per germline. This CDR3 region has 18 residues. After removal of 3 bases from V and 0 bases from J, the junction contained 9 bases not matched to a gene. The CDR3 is CASSERIAGDLAKNIQYF. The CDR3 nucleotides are TGTGCCAGCAGTGAGAGGATAGCGGGGGATTTAGCCAAAAACATTCAGTACTTC.

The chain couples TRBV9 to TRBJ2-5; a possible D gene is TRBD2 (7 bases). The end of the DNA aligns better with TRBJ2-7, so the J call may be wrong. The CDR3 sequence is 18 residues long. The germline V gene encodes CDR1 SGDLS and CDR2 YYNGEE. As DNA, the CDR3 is TGTGCCAGCAGCGCCCGCCCCGGGGGGCTCCGGGCTCCCTACGAGCAGTACTTC. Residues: CASSARPGGLRAPYEQYF.